Detailed here is one T cell receptor (beta chain). In the original processing: Scientists estimated how many nucleated cells there were by amplifying reference gene primers. TCRdb's copy holds only in-frame clones and misses some; the assay was immunoSEQ multiplex PCR. The V and J calls and clone size come from that table; D and trimming were worked out from the DNA. Of under 550,000 clones listed, approximately 90% are singletons. The data were taken from a study of blood T cell repertoires in COVID-19. Study-wide context: Both acute and convalescent COVID-19 samples were obtained from the United States, Italy and Spain. Nucleic acid was either cDNA or gDNA, and it came from T cells, B-cell-depleted T cells, or PBMCs.

Patients of the Seattle cohort, enrolled during active infection, were followed longitudinally. The ends lost 3 bases at V and 7 bases at J; junction bases unmatched: 3. The CDR3 loop spans 13 amino acids. Germline loops: CDR1 SGHTA, CDR2 FQGTGA. The origin of this receptor is a man younger than 30 with COVID-19, enrolled during active disease. The gene calls are TRBV7-3 and TRBJ2-1, with 7 bases aligning to TRBD1. Sequenced sample: peripheral blood. CDR3 in amino acids: CASSFLQGNEQFF. The CDR3 DNA sequence: TGTGCCAGCAGCTTCCTACAGGGGAATGAGCAGTTCTTC.